This TCR beta chain stems from a study of T-cell reconstitution after alpha-beta-depleted transplantation in children. Unique molecular identifiers were incorporated during preparation of the TCRbeta library. TCRdb independently ran MiXCR on the PCR reads; one entry per CDR3 protein. Here the sample spans 440,000 or so distinct CDR3 sequences, 43% being singletons. J lost 0 bases, V lost 5 bases, and 3 bases had no gene match. Germline-derived CDR1 and CDR2 are SGHTA and FQGNSA. This CDR3 is 14 amino acids long. This clonotype was recorded a few times. This sequence originates from a girl aged 2 to 9 with aplastic anemia, due to receive a stem cell transplant. Specimen: PBMCs, collected before TCRalphabeta/CD19-depleted stem cell transplant. The V and J genes are TRBV7-2 and TRBJ2-7; 8 bases map to TRBD1. The CDR3 loop is CASSKDRVSYEQYF. The CDR3 DNA reads as TGTGCCAGCAGCAAGGACAGGGTCTCCTACGAGCAGTACTTC.